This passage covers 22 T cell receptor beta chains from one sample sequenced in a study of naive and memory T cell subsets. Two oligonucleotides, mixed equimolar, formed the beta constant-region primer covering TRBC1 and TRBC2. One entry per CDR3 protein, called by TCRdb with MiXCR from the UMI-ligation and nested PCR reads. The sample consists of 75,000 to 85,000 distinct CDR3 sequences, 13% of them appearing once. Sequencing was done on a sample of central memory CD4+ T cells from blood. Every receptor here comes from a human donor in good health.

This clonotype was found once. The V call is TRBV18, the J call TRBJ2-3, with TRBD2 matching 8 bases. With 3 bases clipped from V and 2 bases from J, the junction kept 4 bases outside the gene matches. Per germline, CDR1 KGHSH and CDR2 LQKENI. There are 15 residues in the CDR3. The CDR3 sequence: CASSPREGTTDTQYF. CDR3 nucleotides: TGTGCCAGCTCACCCCGGGAGGGCACCACAGATACGCAGTATTTT.

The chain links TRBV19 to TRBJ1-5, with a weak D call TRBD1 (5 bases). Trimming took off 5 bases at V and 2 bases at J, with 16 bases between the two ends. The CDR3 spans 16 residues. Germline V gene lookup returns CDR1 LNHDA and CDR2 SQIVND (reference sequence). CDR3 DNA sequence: TGTGCCAGTAGTCCACTCAGACAGACAGGCAATCAGCCCCAGCATTTT. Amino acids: CASSPLRQTGNQPQHF. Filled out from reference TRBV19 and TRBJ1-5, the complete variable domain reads DGGITQSPKYLFRKEGQNVTLSCEQNLNHDAMYWYRQDPGQGLRLIYYSQIVNDFQKGDIAEGYSVSREKKESFPLTVTSAQKNPTAFYLCASSPLRQTGNQPQHFGDGTRLSIL.

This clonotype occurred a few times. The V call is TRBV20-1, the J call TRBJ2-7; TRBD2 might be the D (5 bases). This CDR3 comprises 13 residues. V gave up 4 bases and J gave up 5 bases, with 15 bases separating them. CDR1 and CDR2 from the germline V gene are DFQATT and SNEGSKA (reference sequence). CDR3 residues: CSATREIENEQYF. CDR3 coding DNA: TGCAGTGCTACAAGGGAGATCGAGAACGAGCAGTACTTC.

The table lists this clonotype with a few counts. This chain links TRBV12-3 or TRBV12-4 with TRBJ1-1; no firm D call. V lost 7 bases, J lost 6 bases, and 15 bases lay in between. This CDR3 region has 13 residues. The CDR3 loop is CASTTRPPSEAFF. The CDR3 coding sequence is TGTGCCAGCACCACAAGGCCCCCTTCTGAAGCTTTCTTT.

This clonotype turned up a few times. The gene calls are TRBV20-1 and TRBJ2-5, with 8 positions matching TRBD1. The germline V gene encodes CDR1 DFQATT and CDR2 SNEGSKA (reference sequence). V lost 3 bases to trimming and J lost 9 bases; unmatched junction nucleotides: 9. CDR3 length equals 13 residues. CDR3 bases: TGCAGTGCTAGCCTCCAGGGGGCCGAGGCCCAGTACTTC. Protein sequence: CSASLQGAEAQYF.

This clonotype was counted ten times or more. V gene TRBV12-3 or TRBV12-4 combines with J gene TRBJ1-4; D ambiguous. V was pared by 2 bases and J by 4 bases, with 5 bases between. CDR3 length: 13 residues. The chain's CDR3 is CASSLQNNEKLFF. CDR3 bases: TGTGCCAGCAGTTTACAGAATAATGAAAAACTGTTTTTT.

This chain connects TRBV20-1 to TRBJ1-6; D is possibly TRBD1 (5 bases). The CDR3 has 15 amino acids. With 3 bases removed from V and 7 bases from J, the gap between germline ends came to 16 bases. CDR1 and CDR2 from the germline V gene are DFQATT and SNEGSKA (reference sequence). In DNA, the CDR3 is TGCAGTGCTAGTAGAGGGGCTGAGGCGAATTCACCCCTCCACTTT. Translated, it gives CSASRGAEANSPLHF.

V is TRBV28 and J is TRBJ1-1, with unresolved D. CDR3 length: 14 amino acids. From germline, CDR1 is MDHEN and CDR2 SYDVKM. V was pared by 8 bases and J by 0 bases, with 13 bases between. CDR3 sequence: CASLAPWVNTEAFF. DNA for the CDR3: TGTGCCAGCCTCGCCCCGTGGGTGAACACTGAAGCTTTCTTT.

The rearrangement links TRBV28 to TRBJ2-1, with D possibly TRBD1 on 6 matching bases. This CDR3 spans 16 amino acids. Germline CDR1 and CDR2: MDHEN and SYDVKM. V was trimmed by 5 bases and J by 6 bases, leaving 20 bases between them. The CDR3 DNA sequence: TGTGCCAGCAGTGCCCATACAGGGTTATTTCGCAATGAGCAGTTCTTC. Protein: CASSAHTGLFRNEQFF.

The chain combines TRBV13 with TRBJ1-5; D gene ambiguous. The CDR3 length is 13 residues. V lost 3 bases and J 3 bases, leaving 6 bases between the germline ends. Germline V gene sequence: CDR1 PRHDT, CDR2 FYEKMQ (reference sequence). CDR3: CASSFHTNQPQHF. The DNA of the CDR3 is TGTGCCAGCAGCTTCCACACCAATCAGCCCCAGCATTTT.

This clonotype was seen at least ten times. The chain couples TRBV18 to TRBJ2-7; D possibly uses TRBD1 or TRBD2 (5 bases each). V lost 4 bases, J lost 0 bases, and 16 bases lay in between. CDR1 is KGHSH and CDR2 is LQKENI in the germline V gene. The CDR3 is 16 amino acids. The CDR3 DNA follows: TGTGCCAGCTCACGATCCGGGACCGCCCACTCCTACGAGCAGTACTTC. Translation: CASSRSGTAHSYEQYF.

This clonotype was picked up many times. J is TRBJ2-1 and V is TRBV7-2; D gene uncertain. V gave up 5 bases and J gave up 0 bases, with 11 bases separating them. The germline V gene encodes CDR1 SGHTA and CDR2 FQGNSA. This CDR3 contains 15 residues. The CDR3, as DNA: TGTGCCAGCAGCCTCCAGTTTGGCTCCTACAATGAGCAGTTCTTC. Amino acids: CASSLQFGSYNEQFF. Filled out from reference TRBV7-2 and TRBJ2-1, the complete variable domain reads GAGVSQSPSNKVTEKGKDVELRCDPISGHTALYWYRQSLGQGLEFLIYFQGNSAPDKSGLPSDRFSAERTGGSVSTLTIQRTQQEDSAVYLCASSLQFGSYNEQFFGPGTRLTVL.

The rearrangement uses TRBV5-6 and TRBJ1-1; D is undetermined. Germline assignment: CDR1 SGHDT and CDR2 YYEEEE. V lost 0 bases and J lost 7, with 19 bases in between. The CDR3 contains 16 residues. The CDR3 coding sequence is TGTGCCAGCAGCTTGGGGATAGGTGAGCCAGGCGGTGAAGCTTTCTTT. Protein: CASSLGIGEPGGEAFF.

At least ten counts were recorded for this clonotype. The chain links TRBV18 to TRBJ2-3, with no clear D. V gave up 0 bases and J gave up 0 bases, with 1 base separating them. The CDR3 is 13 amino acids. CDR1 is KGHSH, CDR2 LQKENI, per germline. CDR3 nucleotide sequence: TGTGCCAGCTCACCACCTAGCACAGATACGCAGTATTTT. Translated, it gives CASSPPSTDTQYF. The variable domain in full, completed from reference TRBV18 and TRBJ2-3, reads NAGVMQNPRHLVRRRGQEARLRCSPMKGHSHVYWYRQLPEEGLKFMVYLQKENIIDESGMPKERFSAEFPKEGPSILRIQQVVRGDSAAYFCASSPPSTDTQYFGPGTRLTVL.

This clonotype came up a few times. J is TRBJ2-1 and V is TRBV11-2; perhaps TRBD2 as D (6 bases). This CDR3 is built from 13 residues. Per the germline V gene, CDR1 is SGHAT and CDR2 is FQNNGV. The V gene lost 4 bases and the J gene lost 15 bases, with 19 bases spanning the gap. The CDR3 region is CASSSVKRARRFF. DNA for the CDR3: TGTGCCAGCAGCTCAGTTAAGCGGGCTAGGAGGTTCTTC. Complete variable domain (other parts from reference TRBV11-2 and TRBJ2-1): EAGVAQSPRYKIIEKRQSVAFWCNPISGHATLYWYQQILGQGPKLLIQFQNNGVVDDSQLPKDRFSAERLKGVDSTLKIQPAKLEDSAVYLCASSSVKRARRFFGPGTRLTVL.

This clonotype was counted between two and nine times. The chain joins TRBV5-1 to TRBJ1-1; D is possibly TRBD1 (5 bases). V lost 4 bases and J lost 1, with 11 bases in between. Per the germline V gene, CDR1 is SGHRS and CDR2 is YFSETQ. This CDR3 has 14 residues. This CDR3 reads CASSTGLANTEAFF. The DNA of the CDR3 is TGCGCCAGCAGCACGGGACTGGCGAACACTGAAGCTTTCTTT.

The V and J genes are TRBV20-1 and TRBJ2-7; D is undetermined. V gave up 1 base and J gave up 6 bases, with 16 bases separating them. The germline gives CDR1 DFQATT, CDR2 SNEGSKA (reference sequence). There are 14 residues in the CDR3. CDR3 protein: CSARVSSSSFEQYF. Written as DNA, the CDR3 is TGCAGTGCTAGAGTATCGAGTTCGTCTTTCGAGCAGTACTTC.

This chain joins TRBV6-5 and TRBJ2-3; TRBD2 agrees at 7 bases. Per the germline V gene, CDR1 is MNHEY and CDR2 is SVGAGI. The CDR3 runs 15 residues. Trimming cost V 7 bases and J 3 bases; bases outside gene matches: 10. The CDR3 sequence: CASTFRRRGTDTQYF. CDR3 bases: TGTGCCAGCACCTTTCGAAGGCGGGGGACAGATACGCAGTATTTT.

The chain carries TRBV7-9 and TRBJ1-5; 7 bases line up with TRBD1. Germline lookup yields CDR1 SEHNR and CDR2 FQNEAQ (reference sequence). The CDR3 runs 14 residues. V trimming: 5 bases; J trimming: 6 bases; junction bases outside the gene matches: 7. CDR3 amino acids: CASSVGTVSQPQHF. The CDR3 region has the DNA TGTGCCAGCAGCGTTGGGACAGTAAGTCAGCCCCAGCATTTT.

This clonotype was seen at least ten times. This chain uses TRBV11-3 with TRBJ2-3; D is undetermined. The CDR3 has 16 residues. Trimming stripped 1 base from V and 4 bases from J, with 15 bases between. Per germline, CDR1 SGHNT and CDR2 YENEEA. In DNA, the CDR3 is TGTGCCAGCAGCTTAGCATTCGGTGTGGCTCCAGATACGCAGTATTTT. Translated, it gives CASSLAFGVAPDTQYF.

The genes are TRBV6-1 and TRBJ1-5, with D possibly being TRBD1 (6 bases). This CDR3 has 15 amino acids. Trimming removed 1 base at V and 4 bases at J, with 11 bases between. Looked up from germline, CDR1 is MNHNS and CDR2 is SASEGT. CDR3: CASSEDRRGNQPQHF. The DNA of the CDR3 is TGTGCCAGCAGTGAAGACCGCAGGGGAAATCAGCCCCAGCATTTT.

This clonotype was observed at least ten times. The CDR3 protein is CASSKGQRYNEQFF. CDR3 DNA sequence: TGTGCCAGCAGTAAAGGACAGCGATACAATGAGCAGTTCTTC. This rearrangement joins TRBV6-5 to TRBJ2-1, with a possible D match to TRBD1 (6 bases). This CDR3 region has 14 residues. V lost 5 bases, J lost 4 bases, and 12 bases lay in between. Germline CDR1 MNHEY, CDR2 SVGAGI.